The T cell receptor beta chain described here comes from a study of human T cells and chemical hapten exposure. Trimming removed 5 bases from V and 2 bases from J, with 12 bases in between. Germline lookup yields CDR1 ENHRY and CDR2 SYGVKD. This CDR3 region has 14 residues. This clonotype was counted at least ten times. Time point defined: patch test 3, about 24 weeks after DPC sensitization. Treatment described: therapeutic diphenylcyclopropenone sensitization with weekly scalp DPC. One entry per CDR3 protein results from TCRdb running MiXCR on the RACE reads. The table records about 160,000 distinct CDR3 sequences, around a quarter of them present only once.

The chain carries TRBV10-3 and TRBJ1-1; D may be TRBD1 (6 bases). This TCR derives from a woman aged 18-30 years with alopecia areata. Some clones in this sample may be carry-over from other donors' samples. The sequencing here drew on whole blood, taken in connection with sensitization to the hapten diphenylcyclopropenone (DPC). The CDR3 DNA sequence: TGTGCCATCAGTCAACCACAGGGTAACACTGAAGCTTTCTTT. Protein product: CAISQPQGNTEAFF.